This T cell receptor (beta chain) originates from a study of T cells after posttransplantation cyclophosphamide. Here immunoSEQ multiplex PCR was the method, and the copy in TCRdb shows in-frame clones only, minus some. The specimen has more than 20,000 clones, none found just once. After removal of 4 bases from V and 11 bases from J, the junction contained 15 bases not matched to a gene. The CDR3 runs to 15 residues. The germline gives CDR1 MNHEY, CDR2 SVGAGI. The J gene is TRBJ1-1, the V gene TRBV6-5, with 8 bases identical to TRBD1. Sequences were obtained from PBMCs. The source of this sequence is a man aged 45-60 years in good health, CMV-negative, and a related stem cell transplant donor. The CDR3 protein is CASSSGYRQGIGAFF. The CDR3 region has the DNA TGTGCCAGCAGTTCCGGTTACAGACAGGGGATTGGGGCTTTCTTT.